A selection of T cell receptor beta chains follows, all from one sample in a study of T cells after yellow fever vaccination. MiXCR, applied by TCRdb to the 5' RACE reads, yields one record per CDR3 protein. The data hold fewer than 400,000 distinct CDR3 sequences, with 6.2% observed a single time. The sequenced sample was PBMCs, obtained 5 days after the yellow fever booster vaccination. Receptor source: a man aged 30-40 years who received the YFV17D yellow fever vaccine. The CDR3 runs from the conserved cysteine through the conserved F or W. The D gene is left open where the match is weak. Clone size is shown for a subset of rows, as once, few, many or a class of expanded clone.

>TRBV12-3/TRBV12-4|many|TRBJ1-4|NA
CASSPRVGTNEKLFF
TGTGCCAGCAGCCCAAGGGTTGGAACTAATGAAAAACTGTTTTTT
>TRBV2|NA|TRBJ1-5|NA
CASSRGANQPQHF
TGTGCCAGCAGCAGGGGTGCGAATCAGCCCCAGCATTTT
>TRBV19|few|TRBJ2-7|NA
CASSIDPLGSEQYF
TGTGCCAGTAGTATAGACCCCCTTGGATCCGAGCAGTACTTC
>TRBV7-9|many|TRBJ1-3|NA
CASSLGGDGNTIYF
TGTGCCAGCAGCTTAGGGGGAGACGGAAACACCATATATTTT
>TRBV20-1|few|TRBJ2-3|NA
CSLDPLTDTQYF
TGCTCGCTAGACCCCCTCACAGATACGCAGTATTTT
>TRBV7-2|NA|TRBJ2-3|NA
CASGKGDTDTQYF
TGTGCCTCCGGGAAGGGGGACACAGATACGCAGTATTTT
>TRBV5-1|NA|TRBJ2-5|TRBD1
CASRETGGTETQYF
TGCGCCAGCAGGGAAACAGGGGGGACGGAGACCCAGTACTTC
>TRBV19|many|TRBJ1-5|NA
CASSVFTGYDQPQHF
TGTGCCAGTAGTGTATTTACAGGGTACGATCAGCCCCAGCATTTT
>TRBV30|NA|TRBJ1-5|TRBD1
CAWSNPGTGINQPQHF
TGTGCCTGGAGTAATCCCGGGACAGGGATTAATCAGCCCCAGCATTTT
>TRBV6-2/TRBV6-3|NA|TRBJ2-1|TRBD1
CSSSYSIGQGYNEQFF
TGTTCCAGCAGTTACTCGATAGGACAGGGCTACAATGAGCAGTTCTTC
>TRBV7-9|few|TRBJ2-7|NA
CASSPEGSSARDEQYF
TGTGCCAGCAGCCCCGAGGGGAGTTCCGCCCGGGACGAGCAGTACTTC
>TRBV5-1|few|TRBJ2-5|TRBD2
CASSFFGTSGRGETQYF
TGCGCCAGCAGCTTTTTTGGGACTAGCGGGAGAGGAGAGACCCAGTACTTC
>TRBV5-1|NA|TRBJ2-2|TRBD1
CASSSDRGSNTGELFF
TGCGCCAGCAGCTCGGACAGGGGGTCGAACACCGGGGAGCTGTTTTTT
>TRBV5-1|many|TRBJ2-7|NA
CASSSNLGEQYF
TGCGCCAGCAGCTCCAACCTGGGGGAGCAGTACTTC
>TRBV5-5|many|TRBJ2-7|NA
CASSLEGVSTYEQYF
TGTGCCAGCAGCTTGGAAGGGGTCAGTACCTACGAGCAGTACTTC
>TRBV20-1|many|TRBJ2-2|NA
CSARGRENTGELFF
TGCAGTGCTAGGGGTAGGGAGAACACCGGGGAGCTGTTTTTT
>TRBV5-5|many|TRBJ2-7|TRBD1
CASSLSGTGTYEQYF
TGTGCCAGCAGCTTGTCGGGGACAGGAACCTACGAGCAGTACTTC